The 19 T cell receptor beta chains below were found in one sample sequenced in a study of blood T cell repertoires in COVID-19. Here immunoSEQ multiplex PCR was the method, and the copy in TCRdb shows in-frame clones only, minus some. The repertoire consists of some 320,000 clones, with approximately 91% occurring once and the leading ten covering 4.5% to 5.5%. The source material was PBMCs or T cells enriched from blood (not recorded which). The receptors were gathered from a man aged 60 to 69 who had recovered from COVID-19.

This sequence joins TRBV11-3 and TRBJ2-3, with 11 nucleotides matching TRBD2. The V gene's germline CDR1 is SGHNT and CDR2 YENEEA. CDR3 length: 14 residues. V shed 9 bases and J 11 bases; nucleotides not matched to a gene: 13. CDR3 loop: CARQLAGAVWVQYF. The CDR3 nucleotides are TGTGCCAGGCAACTAGCGGGAGCGGTTTGGGTGCAGTATTTT. Based on the CDR3 plus reference TRBV11-3 and TRBJ2-3, the full variable domain is EAGVVQSPRYKIIEKKQPVAFWCNPISGHNTLYWYLQNLGQGPELLIRYENEEAVDDSQLPKDRFSAERLKGVDSTLKIQPAELGDSAVYLCARQLAGAVWVQYFGPGTRLTVL.

The chain uses TRBV25-1 and TRBJ2-7, with 9 nucleotides matching TRBD1. This CDR3 contains 15 residues. From germline, CDR1 is MGHDK and CDR2 SYGVNS. The ends lost 5 bases at V and 4 bases at J; junction bases unmatched: 9. This CDR3 reads CASSNTGGPLYEQYF. DNA for the CDR3: TGTGCCAGCAGTAACACAGGGGGCCCGTTATACGAGCAGTACTTC.

In its sample, this clone was seen a few times. V and J are TRBV5-1 and TRBJ2-3; TRBD1 agrees at 11 bases. The CDR3 sequence is 16 residues long. Germline-derived CDR1 and CDR2 are SGHRS and YFSETQ. With 2 bases clipped from V and 4 bases from J, the junction kept 6 bases outside the gene matches. The CDR3 DNA sequence: TGCGCCAGCAGCTTTTTCGGGACAGGGGGGGCAGATACGCAGTATTTT. Translation: CASSFFGTGGADTQYF.

The J gene is TRBJ1-5, the V gene TRBV6-6; possibly TRBD1 for D (5 bases). Germline lookup yields CDR1 MNHNY and CDR2 SVGAGI (reference sequence). V was clipped by 5 bases and J by 5 bases, with 13 bases between them. This CDR3 spans 14 amino acids. The CDR3 loop is CASSAVGGDQPQHF. CDR3 nucleotides: TGTGCCAGCAGTGCCGTTGGGGGGGATCAGCCCCAGCATTTT.

The chain couples TRBV19 to TRBJ2-2; TRBD1 might be the D (6 bases). V was clipped by 5 bases and J by 3 bases, with 22 bases between them. The CDR3 sequence is 18 residues long. Per the germline V gene, CDR1 is LNHDA and CDR2 is SQIVND (reference sequence). CDR3 DNA sequence: TGTGCCAGTAGTCCCGATTTTGCAGGGGAAGGTTACACCGGGGAGCTGTTTTTT. This sequence encodes CASSPDFAGEGYTGELFF.

The chain joins TRBV5-4 to TRBJ2-1; D is possibly TRBD2 (5 bases). The CDR3 is 15 residues long. V dropped 4 bases and J dropped 0 bases, with 11 bases sitting between them. CDR1 SGHNT and CDR2 YYREEE come from the germline V gene (reference sequence). This chain's CDR3 is CASSRTESSYNEQFF. The CDR3 nucleotides are TGTGCCAGCAGCCGGACTGAGAGCTCCTACAATGAGCAGTTCTTC. Full variable domain (rest looked up from reference TRBV5-4 and TRBJ2-1): ETGVTQSPTHLIKTRGQQVTLRCSSQSGHNTVSWYQQALGQGPQFIFQYYREEENGRGNFPPRFSGLQFPNYSSELNVNALELDDSALYLCASSRTESSYNEQFFGPGTRLTVL.

The rearrangement uses TRBV19 and TRBJ1-5; 10 nucleotides match TRBD1. Germline CDR1 is LNHDA and CDR2 is SQIVND (reference sequence). The CDR3 is made up of 16 amino acids. Unmatched junction bases numbered 4, after V lost 3 bases and J lost 2 bases. Here the CDR3 reads CASSMFGQGGNQPQHF. In DNA, the CDR3 is TGTGCCAGTAGTATGTTCGGACAGGGGGGCAATCAGCCCCAGCATTTT.

The chain uses TRBV11-3 and TRBJ2-1; 9 nucleotides line up with TRBD2. This CDR3 has 15 amino acids. With V trimmed by 0 bases and J by 4 bases, 1 base remained unmatched. CDR1 and CDR2 from the germline V gene are SGHNT and YENEEA. The CDR3 region is CASSLDLAGYNEQFF. The CDR3 coding sequence is TGTGCCAGCAGCTTAGACCTAGCGGGATACAATGAGCAGTTCTTC.

CDR3 in DNA: TGTGCCAGCAGTTCACGAACAGGGGCTAGGCGGTACTTC. Its protein product is CASSSRTGARRYF. This chain uses TRBV7-2 with TRBJ2-7, with 7 positions matching TRBD1. This CDR3 contains 13 residues. Per germline, CDR1 SGHTA and CDR2 FQGNSA. Trimming at V came to 6 bases and at J to 12 bases, leaving 14 bases not matched to a gene.

This clone was seen once. The chain couples TRBV10-3 to TRBJ1-5, with TRBD1 identical over 8 bases. The CDR3 contains 18 residues. Germline lookup yields CDR1 ENHRY and CDR2 SYGVKD. The V gene end was trimmed by 0 bases and the J gene end by 0 bases; junction bases not matched to a gene: 7. CDR3 sequence: CAISESPDRAVSNQPQHF. CDR3 coding DNA: TGTGCCATCAGTGAGTCTCCGGACAGGGCGGTTAGCAATCAGCCCCAGCATTTT.

The sample holds one count of this clone. The chain links TRBV27 to TRBJ2-7; 10 bases align to TRBD2. V was clipped by 3 bases and J by 3 bases; unmatched bases: 8. The CDR3 runs 16 residues. The V gene's germline CDR1 is MNHEY and CDR2 SMNVEV (reference sequence). This chain's CDR3 is CASSLQQREGSYEQYF. The CDR3 coding sequence is TGTGCCAGCAGTTTGCAGCAGCGGGAGGGAAGCTACGAGCAGTACTTC.

V is TRBV28 and J is TRBJ1-5; 8 positions agree with TRBD1. V was pared by 7 bases and J by 7 bases, with 18 bases of the junction left unmatched. Germline values: CDR1 MDHEN, CDR2 SYDVKM. There are 17 residues in the CDR3. In DNA form, the CDR3 reads TGTGCCAGCACCCTATGGGGGGGGCAGGGGGCTCGACAGCCCCAGCATTTT. Protein sequence: CASTLWGGQGARQPQHF.

This chain links TRBV18 with TRBJ1-2, with 8 positions matching TRBD1. The junction had 11 bases not matched to a gene; V was cut back by 3 bases and J by 8 bases. The CDR3 has 15 residues. CDR1 KGHSH and CDR2 LQKENI come from the germline V gene. The CDR3: CASSPSELRGLGYTF. CDR3 in DNA: TGTGCCAGCTCACCTTCGGAGCTCAGGGGGCTAGGCTACACCTTC.

By share, this clone ranks as medium-sized. This sequence joins TRBV7-6 and TRBJ1-3, with 9 bases aligning to TRBD1. Germline values: CDR1 SGHVS, CDR2 FNYEAQ. The CDR3 is 18 amino acids. The V and J ends lost 2 bases and 7 bases, in that order; junction bases with no gene match: 15. This chain's CDR3 is CASSLYRGFGTGRNTIYF. DNA of the CDR3: TGTGCCAGCAGCTTATATCGGGGATTCGGGACAGGGCGGAACACCATATATTTT.

The CDR3 loop reads CASSGTGTLLYEQYF. The CDR3 bases are TGTGCCAGCAGCGGTACTGGGACATTACTCTACGAGCAGTACTTC. The genes are TRBV28 and TRBJ2-7; a possible D gene is TRBD1 (6 bases). Germline CDR1 reads MDHEN; CDR2 reads SYDVKM. This CDR3 spans 15 amino acids. Trimming removed 6 bases from V and 3 bases from J, with 18 bases in between.

Of note for this clone: Its ends do not fully match the called genes, so a read error is possible. CDR3 sequence: CASSSTTGPEIF. In DNA, the CDR3 is TGTGCCAGCAGTTCTACGACAGGACCAGAGATCTTC. The chain links TRBV6-5 to TRBJ1-2, with D perhaps matching TRBD1 (6 bases). CDR3 length: 12 amino acids. Germline loops: CDR1 MNHEY, CDR2 SVGAGI.

The chain joins TRBV7-2 to TRBJ2-5, with D possibly TRBD2 on 5 matching bases. The CDR3 extends over 13 amino acids. Trimming removed 11 bases from V and 5 bases from J, with 18 bases in between. Per the germline V gene, CDR1 is SGHTA and CDR2 is FQGNSA. This CDR3 is CAGGGPPPETQYF. The CDR3, as DNA: TGTGCCGGAGGAGGCCCCCCCCCTGAGACCCAGTACTTC.

This clone was seen a single time. The rearrangement links TRBV5-5 to TRBJ1-1, with TRBD1 matching 8 bases. Germline loops: CDR1 SGHKS, CDR2 YYEKEE (reference sequence). Trimming cost V 5 bases and J 5 bases; bases outside gene matches: 8. The CDR3 covers 14 residues. CDR3 nucleotide sequence: TGTGCCAGCAGGCACGGCAGGGGGCGGACTGAAGCTTTCTTT. This encodes CASRHGRGRTEAFF.

V gene TRBV4-1 combines with J gene TRBJ1-4; D not resolved. The V and J ends lost 4 bases and 8 bases respectively, with 23 bases between them. CDR1 is MGHRA, CDR2 YSYEKL, per germline. The CDR3 has 17 amino acids. CDR3 in DNA: TGCGCCAGCAGCCCCCGACAATTGCCGCCTCGAGAAGAAAAACTGTTTTTT. Translating it yields CASSPRQLPPREEKLFF.